The sample holds a few counts of the clone carrying this T cell receptor beta chain. The sample belongs to a study of blood T cells in healthy people across ages. Approximately 9 milliliters of peripheral blood were drawn from each donor into EDTA-treated tubes. Each sample gave at least 6 million isolated PBMCs. The CDR3 is 14 residues long. V lost 4 bases and J lost 4, with 14 bases in between. Germline V CDR1 and CDR2: SGHRS, YFSETQ. Combining a sample-barcoded 5' primer with a J-beta primer mix, a second PCR ran for roughly 7 to 12 cycles. Any given sample supplied a minimum of 2.5 million CDR3-containing paired-end reads. Each CDR3 protein gets one entry after TCRdb re-called the 5' RACE reads with MiXCR. Of 1.4 million to 1.5 million distinct CDR3 sequences in the sample, roughly 40% were seen once.

Sequencing input: blood. The chain employs TRBV5-1 and TRBJ2-5, with a tentative D call TRBD1 (6 bases). The sequence derives from a woman aged 18-30 years in good health. CDR3: CASSPGQFGETQYF. The CDR3 DNA is TGCGCCAGCAGCCCCGGACAGTTTGGAGAGACCCAGTACTTC.